A single sample gave rise to the 6 T cell receptor beta chains below, sequenced in a study of Ad26.COV2.S vaccination and SARS-CoV-2 variants. The repertoire was sequenced with immunoSEQ multiplex PCR; TCRdb's copy has only in-frame clones and lacks some. Of roughly 100,000 clones listed, around 81% were seen once; the top ten hold roughly a sixth. The sequenced sample was peripheral blood, obtained after recovery from COVID-19. The receptor source for this set is a human donor who had recovered from COVID-19.

The V and J genes are TRBV5-5 and TRBJ2-2, with D possibly being TRBD1 (6 bases). The germline V and J ends were trimmed by 3 bases and 5 bases, with 17 bases remaining between them. This CDR3 has 16 amino acids. Germline values: CDR1 SGHKS, CDR2 YYEKEE (reference sequence). CDR3 coding DNA: TGTGCCAGCAGCTACCCAGGGGCTATAGGAACCGGGGAGCTGTTTTTT. As protein: CASSYPGAIGTGELFF.

The chain has TRBV30 and TRBJ2-7; 8 bases map to TRBD1. CDR1 and CDR2 from the germline V gene are GTSNPN and SVGIG (reference sequence). With 8 bases clipped from V and 4 bases from J, the junction kept 13 bases outside the gene matches. The CDR3 length is 14 residues. CDR3 loop: CASMIVGQVYEQYF. The CDR3 nucleotides read TGTGCCAGCATGATAGTGGGACAGGTTTACGAGCAGTACTTC.

The J gene is TRBJ2-3, the V gene TRBV9; D ambiguous. CDR3 length: 16 residues. The V end lost 5 bases, the J end lost 2 bases, and 18 bases lay between the germline ends. Per the germline V gene, CDR1 is SGDLS and CDR2 is YYNGEE. Here the CDR3 reads CASSTGPRRDTDTQYF. In DNA, the CDR3 is TGTGCCAGCAGTACCGGGCCGCGAAGGGACACAGATACGCAGTATTTT.

This chain connects TRBV7-9 to TRBJ2-7, with no clear D. The CDR3 has 12 residues. The germline V gene has CDR1 SEHNR and CDR2 FQNEAQ (reference sequence). V gave up 0 bases and J gave up 2 bases, with 2 bases separating them. The CDR3 DNA reads TGTGCCAGCAGCTTAGCTACCTACGAGCAGTACTTC. It is translated as CASSLATYEQYF.

The chain employs TRBV7-9 and TRBJ1-3, with 9 bases fitting TRBD1. The CDR3 is 19 amino acids. V shed 1 base and J 0 bases; nucleotides not matched to a gene: 10. Germline assignment: CDR1 SEHNR and CDR2 FQNEAQ (reference sequence). CDR3 bases: TGTGCCAGCAGCTTAGAGGGGACAGGGCCGGAGGGCTCTGGAAACACCATATATTTT. It is translated as CASSLEGTGPEGSGNTIYF. The variable domain in full, with the rest retrieved from reference TRBV7-9 and TRBJ1-3, is DTGVSQNPRHKITKRGQNVTFRCDPISEHNRLYWYRQTLGQGPEFLTYFQNEAQLEKSRLLSDRFSAERPKGSFSTLEIQRTEQGDSAMYLCASSLEGTGPEGSGNTIYFGEGSWLTVV.

The CDR3 DNA reads TGTGCCAGCAGCCCCTCCTGGGGGGCAAACTCTGGGGCCAACGTCCTGACTTTC. It specifies CASSPSWGANSGANVLTF. The chain combines TRBV9 with TRBJ2-6; D is perhaps TRBD1 or TRBD2 (6 bases each). CDR1 and CDR2 from the germline V gene are SGDLS and YYNGEE. Trimming stripped 4 bases from V and 0 bases from J, with 17 bases between. The CDR3 consists of 18 residues.